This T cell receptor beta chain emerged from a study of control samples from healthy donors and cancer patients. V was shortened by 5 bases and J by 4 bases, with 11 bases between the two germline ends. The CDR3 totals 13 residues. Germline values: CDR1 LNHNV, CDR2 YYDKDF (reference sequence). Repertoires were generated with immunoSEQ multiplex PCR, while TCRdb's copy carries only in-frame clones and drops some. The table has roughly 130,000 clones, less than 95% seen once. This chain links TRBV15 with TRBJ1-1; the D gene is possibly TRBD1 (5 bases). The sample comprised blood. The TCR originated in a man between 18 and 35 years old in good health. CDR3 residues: CATSAQGGTEAFF. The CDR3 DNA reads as TGTGCCACCAGCGCTCAGGGCGGCACTGAAGCTTTCTTT.